A selection of T cell receptor beta chains follows, all from one sample in a study of blood T cell repertoires in COVID-19. Here immunoSEQ multiplex PCR was the method, and the copy in TCRdb shows in-frame clones only, minus some. The table has roughly 68,000 clones, approximately 86% seen once; the top ten hold over 25%. The material sequenced was peripheral blood. The receptors come from a man aged 45 to 65 with acute or convalescent COVID-19. Each CDR3 is given with its conserved first and last residue. Each record gives: D gene, clone size, J gene, V gene, CDR3 protein, CDR3 DNA. A D gene is named only where the DNA matches it firmly. Only some rows state a clone size, as once, few, many or a class for expanded clones.

. . TRBJ2-7 TRBV5-1 CASSPLTGNSYEQYF TGCGCCAGCAGCCCCTTAACAGGCAACTCCTACGAGCAGTACTTC
TRBD2 . TRBJ2-3 TRBV28 CASSSGGGPTDTQYF TGTGCCAGCAGTTCCGGCGGGGGGCCCACAGATACGCAGTATTTT
. . TRBJ2-7 TRBV3-1/TRBV3-2 CASSQARSSYEQYF TGTGCCAGCAGCCAAGCTCGGAGCTCCTACGAGCAGTACTTC
. . TRBJ1-5 TRBV6-5 CASSHRDIGQPQHF TGTGCCAGCAGTCACCGGGACATAGGACAGCCCCAGCATTTT
TRBD1 few TRBJ1-2 TRBV19 CASTLTGYGYTF TGTGCCAGTACCCTGACAGGGTATGGCTACACCTTC
. . TRBJ2-3 TRBV7-6 CASSLALQGLTDTQYF TGTGCCAGCAGCTTAGCTCTTCAGGGGTTAACAGATACGCAGTATTTT
TRBD1 few TRBJ1-1 TRBV24-1 CATSGQGNTEAFF TGTGCCACCAGTGGACAGGGGAACACTGAAGCTTTCTTT
TRBD1 . TRBJ1-5 TRBV5-1 CASGTGGGQPQHF TGCGCCAGCGGGACAGGGGGCGGTCAGCCCCAGCATTTT
. . TRBJ2-4 TRBV6-5 CASSLHILAKNIQYF TGTGCCAGCAGTTTACACATCCTAGCCAAAAACATTCAGTACTTC
. . TRBJ2-3 TRBV21-1 CASRGPPDTQYF TGTGCCAGCAGGGGCCCTCCAGATACGCAGTATTTT
. . TRBJ2-7 TRBV19 CASSIVITGSTTTGEQYF TGTGCCAGTAGTATAGTAATCACAGGGAGTACTACTACGGGGGAGCAGTACTTC
. . TRBJ1-2 TRBV19 CASSILDGIGYTF TGTGCCAGTAGTATACTAGACGGAATCGGCTACACCTTC
. . TRBJ2-2 TRBV5-3 CARSSLRRTGELFF TGTGCCAGAAGTAGCCTGAGGAGAACCGGGGAGCTGTTTTTT
TRBD1 . TRBJ1-1 TRBV5-6 CASSRPQGSTEAFF TGTGCCAGCAGCCGGCCACAGGGGAGCACTGAAGCTTTCTTT
. once TRBJ1-1 TRBV6-6 CASSYIRDTEAFF TGTGCCAGCAGTTACATCAGGGATACTGAAGCTTTCTTT
TRBD2 . TRBJ2-7 TRBV4-2 CASSQELAGAPYEQYF TGTGCCAGCAGCCAAGAACTAGCGGGGGCGCCCTACGAGCAGTACTTC
TRBD2 . TRBJ2-7 TRBV11-2 CASSPGGYEQYF TGTGCCAGCAGCCCGGGGGGCTACGAGCAGTACTTC
TRBD1 . TRBJ1-2 TRBV18 CASSSDRVYGYTF TGTGCCAGCTCATCCGACAGGGTCTATGGCTACACCTTC